This T cell receptor beta chain was found in a study of a mutant IDH1 vaccine in newly diagnosed glioma. Study-wide background: Scheduled for weeks 1, 3, 5, 7, 11, 15, 19 and 23, eight vaccinations were given to patients. Treated patients had a mean age of approximately 40 years and a sex split that was roughly 62% male and roughly 38% female.

The CDR3 is 16 residues long. Looked up from germline, CDR1 is LGHNA and CDR2 is YSLEER. Unmatched junction bases numbered 3, after V lost 1 base and J lost 0 bases. The table came from immunoSEQ multiplex PCR; TCRdb's copy has only in-frame clones and leaves some out. The sample comprises 40,000 to 50,000 clones, approximately 83% of which are singletons, and 1.7% rests with the top ten. Notes on this clone: Its antigen is unknown.

Time point noted: week 5, during vaccination. Vaccine doses each comprised 300 ug of mutant IDH1 20-mer peptide, with topical imiquimod. Source: PBMCs, taken from a glioma patient whose treatment included an IDH1 peptide vaccine. This receptor was identified in a man in his forties or fifties with glioma. The chain carries TRBV4-3 and TRBJ2-7, with 10 nucleotides matching TRBD2. Here the CDR3 reads CASSQVLAGPSYEQYF. In DNA form, the CDR3 reads TGCGCCAGCAGCCAAGTACTAGCGGGACCCTCCTACGAGCAGTACTTC.